These 2 T cell receptor beta chains share one sample of origin, sequenced in a study of cytomegalovirus exposure and HLA in healthy donors. A multiplex PCR was run with 60 Vbeta primers and 13 Jbeta primers. Assay used: immunoSEQ multiplex PCR; TCRdb lists only in-frame clones, some missing. The sample lists about 130,000 clones, 75% to 85% occurring once. The sample taken for sequencing was PBMCs. The receptors derive from a girl aged 2-10 years in good health and CMV-seronegative.

This chain links TRBV12-5 with TRBJ1-2; weak D call: TRBD1 (5 bases). Germline CDR1 reads LGHNT; CDR2 reads FRNRAP. Trimming pared 0 bases from V and 6 bases from J, leaving 11 bases between. This CDR3 contains 14 residues. The DNA for the CDR3 is TGTGCTAGTGGTTTGGTACGGGGGTTAGATGGCTACACCTTC. It encodes CASGLVRGLDGYTF.

This clone was observed a handful of times. The chain employs TRBV6-1 and TRBJ1-4, with TRBD1 identical over 8 bases. V shed 3 bases, J shed 1 base, and the junction held 4 bases outside the gene matches. Germline V gene data show CDR1 as MNHNS and CDR2 as SASEGT. The CDR3 has 16 residues. CDR3 nucleotides: TGTGCCAGCAGTGACAGGGGGCAAGTAACTAATGAAAAACTGTTTTTT. Its translation: CASSDRGQVTNEKLFF.